The 29 T cell receptor beta chains in this list originate from one sample, sequenced in a study of T cells in localized non-small cell lung cancer. Libraries were prepared by immunoSEQ multiplex PCR; TCRdb keeps only in-frame clonotypes and omits some of them. Among 70,000 to 85,000 clones listed, about four fifths were seen once. Source: peripheral blood, taken before any cancer treatment. Receptor source: a female donor at least 60 years old with stage I lung adenocarcinoma.

CDR3 sequence reads: CASSLGAGGSTDTQYF. In DNA, the CDR3 is TGTGCCAGCAGCTTAGGAGCGGGGGGGAGCACAGATACGCAGTATTTT. J is TRBJ2-3 and V is TRBV5-8; TRBD2 matches 10 bases. This CDR3 spans 16 amino acids. V was clipped by 2 bases and J by 0 bases; unmatched bases: 3. The germline CDR1 and CDR2 sequences are SGHTS and YDEGEE.

In this sample, this clone turned up once. The chain links TRBV11-3 to TRBJ2-5; D is undetermined. CDR1 SGHNT and CDR2 YENEEA come from the germline V gene. V shed 1 base and J shed 3 bases, with 9 bases lying between them. The CDR3 contains 14 residues. DNA of the CDR3: TGTGCCAGCAGCTTAGGGACCGACGAAGAGACCCAGTACTTC. The encoded protein is CASSLGTDEETQYF.

This clone was recorded once. The chain couples TRBV27 to TRBJ2-3; 11 nucleotides agree with TRBD2. The V segment lost 6 bases and the J segment 6 bases; nucleotides outside the gene matches: 23. Germline-derived CDR1 and CDR2 are MNHEY and SMNVEV (reference sequence). CDR3 length: 20 amino acids. The CDR3 loop reads CASSWGPRGTSGSLGDTQYF. Written as DNA, the CDR3 is TGTGCCAGCAGCTGGGGACCAAGGGGAACTAGCGGGAGTCTCGGGGATACGCAGTATTTT.

This sequence joins TRBV11-2 and TRBJ2-7, with 9 bases aligning to TRBD1. The CDR3 contains 12 residues. V trimming: 5 bases; J trimming: 9 bases; junction bases outside the gene matches: 5. Germline-derived CDR1 and CDR2 are SGHAT and FQNNGV. For the CDR3, the DNA is TGTGCCAGCAGCCCAGGACAGGGGCGGCAGTACTTC. Amino acid sequence: CASSPGQGRQYF.

The chain links TRBV11-3 to TRBJ1-1; tentatively, D is TRBD1 (6 bases). Trimming removed 3 bases at V and 1 base at J, with 12 bases between. This CDR3 spans 15 amino acids. The germline V gene encodes CDR1 SGHNT and CDR2 YENEEA. CDR3: CASSFRGGRNTEAFF. CDR3 DNA: TGTGCCAGCAGCTTTAGGGGGGGGAGGAACACTGAAGCTTTCTTT.

The V gene is TRBV5-4, the J gene TRBJ2-5, with D possibly TRBD1 on 6 matching bases. The germline V and J ends were trimmed by 4 bases and 5 bases, with 15 bases remaining between them. Germline-derived CDR1 and CDR2 are SGHNT and YYREEE (reference sequence). The length of the CDR3 is 14 residues. CDR3 sequence: CASSLGSQGETQYF. The CDR3 DNA is TGTGCCAGCAGCCTAGGATCCCAGGGGGAGACCCAGTACTTC.

CDR3: CASSLIGNEQYF. In DNA, the CDR3 is TGCGCCAGCAGCTTGATAGGCAACGAGCAGTACTTC. The rearrangement joins TRBV5-1 to TRBJ2-7; D uncertain. There are 12 residues in the CDR3. CDR1 is SGHRS, CDR2 YFSETQ, per germline. The V end lost 1 base, the J end lost 5 bases, and 7 bases lay between the germline ends. The full variable domain, its missing parts supplied by reference TRBV5-1 and TRBJ2-7, is KAGVTQTPRYLIKTRGQQVTLSCSPISGHRSVSWYQQTPGQGLQFLFEYFSETQRNKGNFPGRFSGRQFSNSRSEMNVSTLELGDSALYLCASSLIGNEQYFGPGTRLTVT.

The chain combines TRBV9 with TRBJ2-2; D might be TRBD1 (6 bases). Germline-derived CDR1 and CDR2 are SGDLS and YYNGEE. This CDR3 spans 16 amino acids. Trimming stripped 0 bases from V and 1 base from J, with 10 bases between. DNA for the CDR3: TGTGCCAGCAGCGTAGAGTACAGGGTGAACACCGGGGAGCTGTTTTTT. Its protein product is CASSVEYRVNTGELFF. Together with reference TRBV9 and TRBJ2-2, the CDR3 gives the full variable domain: DSGVTQTPKHLITATGQRVTLRCSPRSGDLSVYWYQQSLDQGLQFLIQYYNGEERAKGNILERFSAQQFPDLHSELNLSSLELGDSALYFCASSVEYRVNTGELFFGEGSRLTVL.

V is TRBV5-1 and J is TRBJ1-1, with 7 bases identical to TRBD1. Germline V gene sequence: CDR1 SGHRS, CDR2 YFSETQ. V lost 3 bases and J lost 5; bases outside the gene matches: 4. The CDR3 contains 13 residues. In nucleotides, the CDR3 is TGCGCCAGCAGCTCAGGGGGGGAGACTGAAGCTTTCTTT. As protein: CASSSGGETEAFF.

The chain has TRBV7-6 and TRBJ2-7; possibly TRBD1 for D (8 bases). The CDR3 sequence is 16 residues long. The germline V gene encodes CDR1 SGHVS and CDR2 FNYEAQ. Trimming took off 4 bases at V and 5 bases at J, with 21 bases between the two ends. CDR3 in amino acids: CASSSRQGRVGNEQYF. CDR3 in DNA: TGTGCCAGCAGCTCGCGACAGGGGAGGGTAGGGAACGAGCAGTACTTC.

The chain couples TRBV12-5 to TRBJ2-3, with TRBD1 matching 7 bases. With V trimmed by 5 bases and J by 2 bases, 4 bases remained unmatched. CDR3 length: 14 residues. Germline V gene lookup returns CDR1 LGHNT and CDR2 FRNRAP. The CDR3 region has the DNA TGTGCTAGTGGTCTTGGACAGGTCACAGATACGCAGTATTTT. It yields the protein CASGLGQVTDTQYF.

The rearrangement uses TRBV4-1 and TRBJ2-3, with 9 nucleotides matching TRBD2. J was trimmed by 6 bases and V by 0 bases; bases with no gene match: 10. This CDR3 has 17 amino acids. The V gene's germline CDR1 is MGHRA and CDR2 YSYEKL. The CDR3 reads CASSQDLLAGAHDTQYF. The CDR3 nucleotides are TGCGCCAGCAGCCAAGATCTACTAGCGGGTGCCCATGATACGCAGTATTTT.

V gene TRBV6-5 combines with J gene TRBJ1-1; TRBD1 is a possible D gene (5 bases). Germline CDR1 reads MNHEY; CDR2 reads SVGAGI. V lost 6 bases to trimming and J lost 0 bases, with 8 bases between them. This CDR3 contains 13 residues. CDR3 in amino acids: CASSRDLNTEAFF. The CDR3 DNA sequence: TGTGCCAGCAGCAGGGACCTGAACACTGAAGCTTTCTTT.

The rearrangement joins TRBV11-3 to TRBJ2-5; TRBD2 agrees at 7 bases. Germline V lookup: CDR1 SGHNT, CDR2 YENEEA. Unmatched junction bases numbered 9, after V lost 4 bases and J lost 4 bases. The CDR3 is 15 amino acids. CDR3 protein: CASSSNREVGETQYF. In DNA form, the CDR3 reads TGTGCCAGCAGCTCGAACCGGGAGGTAGGAGAGACCCAGTACTTC.

CDR3 bases: TGTGCCAGCGGGGCAGCGGGTTGGGGAGGGCCAGGGGAGACCCAGTACTTC. Translated: CASGAAGWGGPGETQYF. J is TRBJ2-5 and V is TRBV2, with TRBD2 matching 7 bases. This CDR3 comprises 17 residues. Per the germline V gene, CDR1 is SNHLY and CDR2 is FYNNEI. The ends lost 8 bases at V and 5 bases at J; junction bases unmatched: 20.

This chain connects TRBV6-5 to TRBJ2-1; D is possibly TRBD2 (5 bases). The length of the CDR3 is 11 residues. V was pared by 7 bases and J by 14 bases, with 15 bases between. Germline-derived CDR1 and CDR2 are MNHEY and SVGAGI. This CDR3 reads CASTGLEAEFF. For the CDR3, the DNA is TGTGCCAGCACCGGGCTGGAGGCGGAGTTCTTC.

The rearrangement links TRBV11-2 to TRBJ2-1; D remains unclear. Germline V gene data show CDR1 as SGHAT and CDR2 as FQNNGV. V lost 1 base, J lost 7 bases, and 5 bases lay in between. The CDR3 sequence is 12 residues long. The CDR3 sequence is CASSLVANEQFF. CDR3 sequence (DNA): TGTGCCAGCAGCTTAGTTGCGAATGAGCAGTTCTTC.

The genes are TRBV5-4 and TRBJ2-2; D not resolved. Trimming pared 0 bases from V and 0 bases from J, leaving 21 bases between. CDR1 and CDR2 (germline): SGHNT, YYREEE (reference sequence). The CDR3 sequence is 20 residues long. The CDR3 sequence: CASSLAPTPRQPSNTGELFF. Written as DNA, the CDR3 is TGTGCCAGCAGCTTGGCCCCTACGCCGAGGCAACCATCGAACACCGGGGAGCTGTTTTTT. The variable domain in full, completed from reference TRBV5-4 and TRBJ2-2, reads ETGVTQSPTHLIKTRGQQVTLRCSSQSGHNTVSWYQQALGQGPQFIFQYYREEENGRGNFPPRFSGLQFPNYSSELNVNALELDDSALYLCASSLAPTPRQPSNTGELFFGEGSRLTVL.

Judged by abundance, this clone is medium-sized (0.01 to 0.1%). The V call is TRBV6-5, the J call TRBJ1-1, with D possibly TRBD1 on 5 matching bases. This CDR3 spans 11 amino acids. CDR1 is MNHEY and CDR2 is SVGAGI in the germline V gene. V dropped 8 bases and J dropped 8 bases, with 12 bases sitting between them. CDR3 sequence reads: CASQGTAEAFF. The CDR3, as DNA: TGTGCCAGCCAGGGAACGGCAGAAGCTTTCTTT.

This chain links TRBV5-1 with TRBJ1-2, with D possibly TRBD1 on 5 matching bases. The CDR3 covers 15 residues. V shed 0 bases and J shed 1 base, with 10 bases lying between them. CDR1 is SGHRS, CDR2 YFSETQ, per germline. The CDR3 DNA sequence: TGCGCCAGCAGCTTGGAGGGGACCTATAACTATGGCTACACCTTC. Its translation: CASSLEGTYNYGYTF. The full variable domain, in which reference TRBV5-1 and TRBJ1-2 provide the parts outside the CDR3, is KAGVTQTPRYLIKTRGQQVTLSCSPISGHRSVSWYQQTPGQGLQFLFEYFSETQRNKGNFPGRFSGRQFSNSRSEMNVSTLELGDSALYLCASSLEGTYNYGYTFGSGTRLTVV.

The rearrangement joins TRBV19 to TRBJ1-6, with 8 positions matching TRBD1. Germline assignment: CDR1 LNHDA and CDR2 SQIVND (reference sequence). The junction had 6 bases not matched to a gene; V was cut back by 0 bases and J by 8 bases. This CDR3 comprises 16 residues. CDR3 DNA sequence: TGTGCCAGTAGTATAGATGAAGGACAGGGATATTCACCCCTCCACTTT. Translated, it gives CASSIDEGQGYSPLHF.

V and J are TRBV5-5 and TRBJ1-2; TRBD1 matches at 7 bases. The V gene end was trimmed by 4 bases and the J gene end by 8 bases; junction bases not matched to a gene: 11. The CDR3 spans 14 residues. Germline-derived CDR1 and CDR2 are SGHKS and YYEKEE (reference sequence). Here the CDR3 reads CASSPSGTELGYTF. The DNA for the CDR3 is TGTGCCAGCAGCCCCTCCGGGACAGAATTAGGCTACACCTTC. Combining the CDR3 with reference TRBV5-5 and TRBJ1-2 gives the whole variable domain DAGVTQSPTHLIKTRGQQVTLRCSPISGHKSVSWYQQVLGQGPQFIFQYYEKEERGRGNFPDRFSARQFPNYSSELNVNALLLGDSALYLCASSPSGTELGYTFGSGTRLTVV.

There are a few counts of this clone. CDR3 amino acids: CASSYFAGDNEQFF. The CDR3 DNA is TGTGCCAGCAGTTACTTCGCCGGAGACAATGAGCAGTTCTTC. The chain employs TRBV6-5 and TRBJ2-1; D not certain. This CDR3 contains 14 residues. The V and J ends lost 1 base and 5 bases respectively, with 9 bases between them. Germline V gene data show CDR1 as MNHEY and CDR2 as SVGAGI.

The CDR3 DNA follows: TGTGCCAGCAGCGTAGGGCCCGACACAGATACGCAGTATTTT. Translating gives CASSVGPDTDTQYF. V and J are TRBV9 and TRBJ2-3; D not certain. Germline CDR1 is SGDLS and CDR2 is YYNGEE. The V and J ends lost 0 bases and 2 bases respectively, with 7 bases between them. The CDR3 runs 14 residues.

The chain combines TRBV19 with TRBJ2-7; 14 nucleotides agree with TRBD2. Trimming cost V 3 bases and J 2 bases; bases outside gene matches: 9. Germline V gene sequence: CDR1 LNHDA, CDR2 SQIVND (reference sequence). The CDR3 runs 18 residues. CDR3 region: CASSIDRGTSGRTYEQYF. The CDR3 coding sequence is TGTGCCAGTAGTATCGACAGGGGGACTAGCGGGAGAACCTACGAGCAGTACTTC.

This chain uses TRBV10-2 with TRBJ2-1; 8 positions match TRBD2. V lost 2 bases to trimming and J lost 8 bases; unmatched junction nucleotides: 8. Germline CDR1 and CDR2: WSHSY and SAAADI. The CDR3 is 15 residues long. The CDR3 DNA follows: TGCGCCAGCAGTGAGATAAGCGGGGGTAGCGATGAGCAGTTCTTC. Amino acids: CASSEISGGSDEQFF.

The chain combines TRBV19 with TRBJ2-3; the D is unclear. The CDR3 runs 12 residues. From germline, CDR1 is LNHDA and CDR2 SQIVND (reference sequence). The V gene lost 4 bases and the J gene lost 6 bases, with 8 bases spanning the gap. The CDR3 here is CASSNPMDTQYF. CDR3 DNA sequence: TGTGCCAGTAGTAATCCGATGGATACGCAGTATTTT.

The gene calls are TRBV11-2 and TRBJ1-5, with a weak D call TRBD1 (6 bases). Germline assignment: CDR1 SGHAT and CDR2 FQNNGV. The CDR3 covers 13 residues. With 5 bases removed from V and 5 bases from J, the gap between germline ends came to 10 bases. The CDR3 nucleotides read TGTGCCAGCAGCGCGGACAGCTATCAGCCCCAGCATTTT. Translated, it gives CASSADSYQPQHF.

The J gene is TRBJ2-1, the V gene TRBV29-1; 10 bases agree with TRBD1. Germline values: CDR1 SQVTM, CDR2 ANQGSEA. The length of the CDR3 is 12 residues. V shed 7 bases and J 12 bases; nucleotides not matched to a gene: 9. In nucleotides, the CDR3 is TGCAGCGCTACCGGACAGGGGGGAGGGCAGTTCTTC. It specifies CSATGQGGGQFF.